Described below is a single T cell receptor (beta chain) sequence and its context. Antigen specificity is unknown. The study ran its PCR with 60 Vbeta and 13 Jbeta primers. The assay was immunoSEQ multiplex PCR, and TCRdb's table has in-frame clones only and misses some. The sample comprises 130,000 or so clones, 75% to 85% of which are singletons, and about 1.4% rests with the top ten. Everyone who donated was a healthy bone marrow donor. This specimen belongs to a study of cytomegalovirus exposure and HLA in healthy donors. Turning to the study itself: Prior work identified 117 million unique TCR beta sequences in roughly 190 million T cells.

General study results and limits: Previously analyzed data showed that most TCR beta V segments were productive at a frequency of about 87% or about 30%.

The TCR comes from a woman in her 40s in good health and CMV-seronegative. The sequencing sample was made of PBMCs.

CDR3 region: CASRLAGQETQYF. CDR3 nucleotide sequence: TGTGCCAGCCGGCTAGCGGGACAAGAGACCCAGTACTTC. The chain couples TRBV27 to TRBJ2-5; 9 bases match TRBD2. The CDR3 has 13 residues. Germline V gene sequence: CDR1 MNHEY, CDR2 SMNVEV (reference sequence). The J segment lost 2 bases and the V segment lost 8 bases, leaving 3 bases of the junction unmatched.